The sequence of this T cell receptor (beta chain) was determined in a study of blood T cell repertoires in COVID-19. Study-level background: COVID-19 samples, acute and convalescent, were from the United States, Italy and Spain. In each case, the material was cDNA or gDNA derived from T cells, B-cell-depleted T cells, or PBMCs.

Per the study methods: Amplification of reference gene primers was used by the study to estimate nucleated cell counts. Here immunoSEQ multiplex PCR was the method, and the copy in TCRdb shows in-frame clones only, minus some. V, J and clone size were drawn from that table, and D and trimming were deduced from the DNA. The table records roughly 26,000 clones, just over 85% of them present only once. Trimming pared 1 base from V and 7 bases from J, leaving 10 bases between. The CDR3 spans 13 residues. Germline V gene lookup returns CDR1 LGHDT and CDR2 YNNKEL (reference sequence). The TCR was taken from a man in his 70s with acute or convalescent COVID-19. The sequenced sample was peripheral blood. The genes are TRBV3-1 (or the pseudogene TRBV3-2) and TRBJ1-1, with D hard to call. The DNA for the CDR3 is TGTGCCAGCAGCCAAGCAGGTGTTAATGAAGCTTTCTTT. Its translation: CASSQAGVNEAFF.